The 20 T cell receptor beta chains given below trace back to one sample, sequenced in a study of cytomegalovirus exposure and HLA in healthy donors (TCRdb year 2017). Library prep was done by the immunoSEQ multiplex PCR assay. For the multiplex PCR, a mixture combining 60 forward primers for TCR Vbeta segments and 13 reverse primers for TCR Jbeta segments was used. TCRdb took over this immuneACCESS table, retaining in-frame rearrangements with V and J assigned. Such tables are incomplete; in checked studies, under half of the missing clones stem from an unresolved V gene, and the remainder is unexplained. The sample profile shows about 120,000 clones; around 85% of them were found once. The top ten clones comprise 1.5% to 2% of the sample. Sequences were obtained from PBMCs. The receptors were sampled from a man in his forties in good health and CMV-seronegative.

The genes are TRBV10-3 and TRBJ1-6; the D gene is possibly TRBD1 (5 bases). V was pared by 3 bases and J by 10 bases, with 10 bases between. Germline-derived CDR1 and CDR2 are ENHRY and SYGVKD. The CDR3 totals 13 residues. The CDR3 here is CAISEQEGSPLHF. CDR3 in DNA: TGTGCCATCAGTGAACAGGAGGGCTCACCCCTCCACTTT.

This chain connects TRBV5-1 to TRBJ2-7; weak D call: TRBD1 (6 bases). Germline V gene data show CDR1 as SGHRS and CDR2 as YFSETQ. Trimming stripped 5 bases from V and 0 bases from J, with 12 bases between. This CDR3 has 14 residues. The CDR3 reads CASSFRGISYEQYF. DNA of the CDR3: TGCGCCAGCAGTTTTAGGGGGATCTCCTACGAGCAGTACTTC.

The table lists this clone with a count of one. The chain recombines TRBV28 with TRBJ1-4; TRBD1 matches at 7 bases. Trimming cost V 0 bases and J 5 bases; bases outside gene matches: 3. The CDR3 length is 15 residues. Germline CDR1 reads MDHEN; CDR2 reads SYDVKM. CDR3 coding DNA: TGTGCCAGCAGTTTATGGGACAGGTCGAATGAAAAACTGTTTTTT. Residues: CASSLWDRSNEKLFF. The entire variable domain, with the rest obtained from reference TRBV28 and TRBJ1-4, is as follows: DVKVTQSSRYLVKRTGEKVFLECVQDMDHENMFWYRQDPGLGLRLIYFSYDVKMKEKGDIPEGYSVSREKKERFSLILESASTNQTSMYLCASSLWDRSNEKLFFGSGTQLSVL.

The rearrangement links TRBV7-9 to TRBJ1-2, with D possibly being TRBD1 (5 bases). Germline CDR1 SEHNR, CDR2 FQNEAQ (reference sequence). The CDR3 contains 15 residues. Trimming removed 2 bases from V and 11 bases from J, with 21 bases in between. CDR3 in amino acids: CASSLWADDSNMYTF. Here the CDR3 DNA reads TGTGCCAGCAGCTTATGGGCGGACGACAGTAATATGTACACCTTC. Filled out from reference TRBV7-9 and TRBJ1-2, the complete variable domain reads DTGVSQNPRHKITKRGQNVTFRCDPISEHNRLYWYRQTLGQGPEFLTYFQNEAQLEKSRLLSDRFSAERPKGSFSTLEIQRTEQGDSAMYLCASSLWADDSNMYTFGSGTRLTVV.

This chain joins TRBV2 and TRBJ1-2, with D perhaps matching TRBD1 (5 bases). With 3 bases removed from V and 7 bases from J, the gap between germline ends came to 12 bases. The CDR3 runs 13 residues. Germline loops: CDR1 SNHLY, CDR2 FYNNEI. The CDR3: CASSDLPGFGYTF. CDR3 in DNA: TGTGCCAGCAGTGACTTGCCAGGGTTTGGCTACACCTTC.

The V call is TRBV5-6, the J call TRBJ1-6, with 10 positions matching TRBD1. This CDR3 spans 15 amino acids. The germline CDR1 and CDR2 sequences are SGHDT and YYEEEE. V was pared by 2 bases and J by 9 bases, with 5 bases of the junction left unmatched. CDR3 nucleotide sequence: TGTGCCAGCAGCTTTGACAGGGGGCTTGGTTCACCCCTCCACTTT. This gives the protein CASSFDRGLGSPLHF. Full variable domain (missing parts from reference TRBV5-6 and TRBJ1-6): DAGVTQSPTHLIKTRGQQVTLRCSPKSGHDTVSWYQQALGQGPQFIFQYYEEEERQRGNFPDRFSGHQFPNYSSELNVNALLLGDSALYLCASSFDRGLGSPLHFGNGTRLTVT.

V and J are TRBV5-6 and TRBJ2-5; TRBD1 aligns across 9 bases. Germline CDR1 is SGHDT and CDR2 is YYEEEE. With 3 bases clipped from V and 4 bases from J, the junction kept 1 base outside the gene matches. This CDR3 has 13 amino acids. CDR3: CASSSDRGETQYF. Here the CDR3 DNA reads TGTGCCAGCAGCTCGGACAGGGGAGAGACCCAGTACTTC. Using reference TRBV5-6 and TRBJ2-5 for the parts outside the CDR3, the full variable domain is DAGVTQSPTHLIKTRGQQVTLRCSPKSGHDTVSWYQQALGQGPQFIFQYYEEEERQRGNFPDRFSGHQFPNYSSELNVNALLLGDSALYLCASSSDRGETQYFGPGTRLLVL.

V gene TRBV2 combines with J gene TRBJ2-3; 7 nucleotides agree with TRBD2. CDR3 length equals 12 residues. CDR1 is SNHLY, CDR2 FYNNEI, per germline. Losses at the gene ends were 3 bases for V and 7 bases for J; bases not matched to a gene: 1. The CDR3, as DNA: TGTGCCAGCAGTGAGAGCGGGAATACGCAGTATTTT. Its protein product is CASSESGNTQYF.

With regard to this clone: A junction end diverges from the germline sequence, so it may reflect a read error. This chain's CDR3 is CASSFGGGSSEQYF. The CDR3 nucleotides read TGCGCCAGCAGCTTTGGGGGAGGGTCCTCCGAGCAGTACTTC. The rearrangement links TRBV5-1 to TRBJ2-7; TRBD2 aligns across 7 bases. This CDR3 region has 14 residues. Germline assignment: CDR1 SGHRS and CDR2 YFSETQ.

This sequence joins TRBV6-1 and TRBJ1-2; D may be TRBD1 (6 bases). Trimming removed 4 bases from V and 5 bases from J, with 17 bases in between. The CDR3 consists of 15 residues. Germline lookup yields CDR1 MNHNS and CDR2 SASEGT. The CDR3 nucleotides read TGTGCCAGCAGTGTACAGGGAGGGGCGAGTTATGGCTACACCTTC. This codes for CASSVQGGASYGYTF.

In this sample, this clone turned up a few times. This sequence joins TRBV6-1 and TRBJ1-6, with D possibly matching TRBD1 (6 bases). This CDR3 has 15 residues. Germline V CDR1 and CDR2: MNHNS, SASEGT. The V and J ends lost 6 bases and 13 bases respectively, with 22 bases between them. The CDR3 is CASSLEEQGRGPLHF. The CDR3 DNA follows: TGTGCCAGCAGCCTGGAGGAACAGGGTAGAGGGCCCCTCCACTTT.

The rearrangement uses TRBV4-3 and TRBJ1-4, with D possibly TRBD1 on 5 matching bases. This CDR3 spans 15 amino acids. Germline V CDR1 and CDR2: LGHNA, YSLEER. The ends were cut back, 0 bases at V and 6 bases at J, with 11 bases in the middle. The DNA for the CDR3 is TGCGCCAGCAGCCAAGAGGGGGGAGGCGATGAAAAACTGTTTTTT. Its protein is CASSQEGGGDEKLFF.

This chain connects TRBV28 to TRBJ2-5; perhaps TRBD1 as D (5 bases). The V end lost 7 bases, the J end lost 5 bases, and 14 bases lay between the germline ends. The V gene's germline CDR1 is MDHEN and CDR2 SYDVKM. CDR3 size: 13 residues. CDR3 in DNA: TGTGCCAGCATGGGCAGGGTAGGGGAGACCCAGTACTTC. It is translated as CASMGRVGETQYF. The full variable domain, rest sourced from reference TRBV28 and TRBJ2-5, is DVKVTQSSRYLVKRTGEKVFLECVQDMDHENMFWYRQDPGLGLRLIYFSYDVKMKEKGDIPEGYSVSREKKERFSLILESASTNQTSMYLCASMGRVGETQYFGPGTRLLVL.

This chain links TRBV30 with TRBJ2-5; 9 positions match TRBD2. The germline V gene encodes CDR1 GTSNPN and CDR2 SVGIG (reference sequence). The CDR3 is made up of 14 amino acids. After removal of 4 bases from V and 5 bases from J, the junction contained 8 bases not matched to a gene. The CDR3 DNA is TGTGCCTGGAACAAAGCGGGGGGCCGGGAGACCCAGTACTTC. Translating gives CAWNKAGGRETQYF.

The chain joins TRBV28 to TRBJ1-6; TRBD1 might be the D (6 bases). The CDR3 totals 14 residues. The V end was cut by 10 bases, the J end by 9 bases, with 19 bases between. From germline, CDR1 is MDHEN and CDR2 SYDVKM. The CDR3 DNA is TGTGCCACCTGGGAACAGGGTGAGAGTTCACCCCTCCACTTT. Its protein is CATWEQGESSPLHF.

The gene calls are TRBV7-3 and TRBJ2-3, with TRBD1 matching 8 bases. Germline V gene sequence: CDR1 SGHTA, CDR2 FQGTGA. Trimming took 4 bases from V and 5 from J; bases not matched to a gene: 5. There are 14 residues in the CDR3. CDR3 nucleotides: TGTGCCAGCAGCTCGGACAGGGCGGGAGATACGCAGTATTTT. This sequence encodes CASSSDRAGDTQYF.

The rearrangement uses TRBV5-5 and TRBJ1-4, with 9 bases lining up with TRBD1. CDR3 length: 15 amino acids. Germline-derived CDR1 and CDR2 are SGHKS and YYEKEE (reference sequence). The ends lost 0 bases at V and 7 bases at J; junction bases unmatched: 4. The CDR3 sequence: CASSLDWDRVEKLFF. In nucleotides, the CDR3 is TGTGCCAGCAGCTTGGATTGGGACAGGGTTGAAAAACTGTTTTTT.

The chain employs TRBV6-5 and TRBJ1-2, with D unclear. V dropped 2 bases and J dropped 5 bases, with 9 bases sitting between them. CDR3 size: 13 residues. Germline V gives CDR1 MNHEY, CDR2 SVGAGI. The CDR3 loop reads CASSYGGTYGYTF. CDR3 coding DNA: TGTGCCAGCAGTTACGGCGGCACATATGGCTACACCTTC.

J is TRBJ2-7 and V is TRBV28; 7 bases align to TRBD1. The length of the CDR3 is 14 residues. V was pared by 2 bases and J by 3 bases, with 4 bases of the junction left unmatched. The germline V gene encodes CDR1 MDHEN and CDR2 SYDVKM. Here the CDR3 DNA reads TGTGCCAGCAGTTTAACCGGACAGGTCTACGAGCAGTACTTC. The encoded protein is CASSLTGQVYEQYF.

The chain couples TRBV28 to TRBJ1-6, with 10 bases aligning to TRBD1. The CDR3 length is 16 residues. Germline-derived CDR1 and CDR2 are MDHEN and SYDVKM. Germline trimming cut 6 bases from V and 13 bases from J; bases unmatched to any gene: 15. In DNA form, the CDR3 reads TGTGCCAGCAGATTAGGGGACAGGGGCCGCGATAGGCCCCTCCACTTT. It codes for CASRLGDRGRDRPLHF.